Listed below are T cell receptor beta chains from one sample, sequenced in a study of blood T cells in healthy people across ages. TCRdb recomputed calls from the 5' RACE reads with MiXCR, one row per CDR3 protein. The sample yields approximately 1.5 million distinct CDR3 sequences, roughly a third seen once. The sequenced material came from blood. Source of these receptors: a woman in her thirties in good health. CDR3s include the opening cysteine and the closing phenylalanine or tryptophan. The D gene is left open where the match is weak. Size is omitted from some rows. Given values are once, few, many or a class for expanded clones.

>-|TRBJ1-2|-|TRBV18
TGTGCCAGCTCACCAGGAGGAGTTTGGACAGACTATGGCTACACCTTC
CASSPGGVWTDYGYTF
>-|TRBJ2-1|-|TRBV5-1
TGCGCCAGCAGCAACGGGAGGGGGCGCAATGAGCAGTTCTTC
CASSNGRGRNEQFF
>TRBD2|TRBJ2-1|-|TRBV6-5
TGTGCCAGCAGTGGGGACACTAGCGGGAGCAGTGAGCAGTTCTTC
CASSGDTSGSSEQFF
>-|TRBJ2-7|-|TRBV21-1
TGTGCCAGCAGCTTTCCCGGACTAGCGGGGACCTACGAGCAGTACTTC
CASSFPGLAGTYEQYF
>TRBD1|TRBJ1-6|-|TRBV5-1
TGCGCCAGCAGCTCGGACAGGGATTGGGATAATTCACCCCTCCACTTT
CASSSDRDWDNSPLHF
>TRBD1|TRBJ2-3|few|TRBV20-1
TGCAGTGCTAGAGCGGACAGGGGTAGCACAGATACGCAGTATTTT
CSARADRGSTDTQYF
>TRBD1|TRBJ2-3|-|TRBV24-1
TGTGCCACCAGCCCCCCGGACAGGTTAGATACGCAGTATTTT
CATSPPDRLDTQYF
>-|TRBJ2-5|many|TRBV29-1
TGCAGCGTTGGATCATCGGCTAGCGCCCAGTACTTC
CSVGSSASAQYF
>-|TRBJ2-3|-|TRBV12-3/TRBV12-4
TGTGCCAGCTGTGGGGTTAGCACAGATACGCAGTATTTT
CASCGVSTDTQYF
>TRBD2|TRBJ2-1|many|TRBV20-1
TGCAGTGCTAGACTAGCGGGAGCAGGCCGCAGCGATGAGCAGTTCTTC
CSARLAGAGRSDEQFF
>-|TRBJ2-1|-|TRBV5-1
TGCGCCAGCAGCTTTACGGGTGAGCAGTTCTTC
CASSFTGEQFF
>TRBD2|TRBJ2-1|few|TRBV7-3
TGTGCCAGCAGCTTATCGACTAGCGGGGACCCCTCCTACAATGAGCAGTTCTTC
CASSLSTSGDPSYNEQFF
>-|TRBJ1-1|few|TRBV9
TGTGCCAGCAATGGAGGGTTGAGGTCCGACACTGAAGCTTTCTTT
CASNGGLRSDTEAFF
>TRBD1|TRBJ2-1|few|TRBV5-6
TGTGCCAGCAACTTCCCGGGACAGGGGGCGCACGGGGGGCCCTACAATGAGCAGTTCTTC
CASNFPGQGAHGGPYNEQFF
>TRBD1|TRBJ2-7|once|TRBV15
TGTGCCACCAGCAGAGAAGAACAGGGGGGTTACTCCTACGAGCAGTACTTC
CATSREEQGGYSYEQYF
>TRBD1|TRBJ1-2|-|TRBV7-9
TGTGCCGCGATAAAACAGGGGAACTATGGCTACACCTTC
CAAIKQGNYGYTF
>-|TRBJ1-1|few|TRBV6-2/TRBV6-3
TGTGCCAGCAGTTTTCTGGACATCACGGCTGAAGCTTTCTTT
CASSFLDITAEAFF
>-|TRBJ2-7|few|TRBV7-2
TGTGCCAGCAGCTTAATGCCGGAAACCTACGAGCAGTACTTC
CASSLMPETYEQYF
>-|TRBJ2-5|-|TRBV3-1
TGTGCCAGCAGCCAAGAGGGGAGGGAGACCCAGTACTTC
CASSQEGRETQYF
>-|TRBJ1-2|few|TRBV3-1
TGTGCCAGCACCGAGAGAGAAAACTATGGCTACACCTTC
CASTERENYGYTF
>-|TRBJ1-1|few|TRBV6-6
TGTGCCAGCGCAGGACAGCCGAACACTGAAGCTTTCTTT
CASAGQPNTEAFF
>-|TRBJ2-7|-|TRBV5-1
TGCGCCAGCAGCTTGACCTCATCTACCTACGAGCAGTACTTC
CASSLTSSTYEQYF
>-|TRBJ2-3|-|TRBV7-9
TGTGCCAGCAGCTCATTAACTCCCGGCCGGATCAGTACACAAGATACGCAGTATTTT
CASSSLTPGRISTQDTQYF
>-|TRBJ2-3|few|TRBV18
TGTGCCAGCTCACCACCGAGGGGAAAGAGAACAGATACGCAGTATTTT
CASSPPRGKRTDTQYF
>-|TRBJ2-3|few|TRBV15
TGTGCCACCAGCAGCGGACCTGAACTCACAGATACGCAGTATTTT
CATSSGPELTDTQYF
>TRBD2|TRBJ2-1|-|TRBV7-6
TGTGCCAGCAGCGTCCATAGCGGGTCAACCTACAATGAGCAGTTCTTC
CASSVHSGSTYNEQFF
>-|TRBJ2-7|-|TRBV5-1
TGCGCCAGCAATCCTGGACAGCCCTACAAGCAGTACTTC
CASNPGQPYKQYF